The entry below describes one T cell receptor (beta chain). The antigen is undetermined. This record belongs to a study of T cell responses to AZD1222 COVID-19 vaccine. Looking at the study overall: Second-dose schedules of about 4 or about 12 weeks were combined. Study results and caveats: Increased Spike-specific TCR breadth and depth were observed after two AZD1222 doses. Vaccine-related CD4 TCRs covered spike, predominating at 160-218 and 743-854.

Method: immunoSEQ multiplex PCR; TCRdb's copy keeps in-frame clones and lacks some. The sample consists of roughly 150,000 clones, roughly 89% of them appearing once. The CDR3 is 19 amino acids. Germline CDR1 and CDR2: MGHRA and YSYEKL. V lost 2 bases to trimming and J lost 0 bases; unmatched junction nucleotides: 9. V is TRBV4-1 and J is TRBJ2-1; 11 nucleotides agree with TRBD2. The clonotype comes from an adult in good health. The source material was peripheral blood, sampled on day 0 of AZD1222 vaccination. CDR3 bases: TGCGCCAGCAGCCAACCGGGACTAGCGGACCCTGCCTCCTACAATGAGCAGTTCTTC. It is translated as CASSQPGLADPASYNEQFF.